These 6 T cell receptor beta chains were sequenced from one sample in a study of blood T cell repertoires in COVID-19. TCRdb keeps only in-frame clones here, not all; method: immunoSEQ multiplex PCR. The repertoire holds 84,000 or so clones, approximately 80% seen once, with around 12% in the top ten. Sequencing was performed on peripheral blood. These receptors came from a woman in her thirties or forties with active or convalescent COVID-19.

The V and J genes are TRBV5-5 and TRBJ1-1; 9 bases line up with TRBD1. The junction had 9 bases not matched to a gene; V was cut back by 2 bases and J by 4 bases. The V gene's germline CDR1 is SGHKS and CDR2 YYEKEE (reference sequence). This CDR3 is 16 amino acids long. In nucleotides, the CDR3 is TGTGCCAGCAGCTTACGAAGCGGGACAGGGAGCACTGAAGCTTTCTTT. Translated: CASSLRSGTGSTEAFF.

This chain connects TRBV28 to TRBJ2-7, with 7 positions matching TRBD1. V lost 8 bases to trimming and J lost 9 bases; unmatched junction nucleotides: 13. Germline V gene data show CDR1 as MDHEN and CDR2 as SYDVKM. CDR3 size: 13 residues. This chain's CDR3 is CASGIPDRVWQYF. The DNA of the CDR3 is TGTGCCAGCGGTATACCCGACAGGGTCTGGCAGTACTTC.

The chain links TRBV27 to TRBJ2-3, with 7 nucleotides matching TRBD2. The ends lost 5 bases at V and 2 bases at J; junction bases unmatched: 7. CDR3 length equals 15 residues. Germline values: CDR1 MNHEY, CDR2 SMNVEV (reference sequence). This CDR3 reads CASSLRAGDTDTQYF. CDR3 nucleotide sequence: TGTGCCAGCAGTCTCCGGGCGGGAGACACAGATACGCAGTATTTT.

This clone appeared once. J is TRBJ2-3 and V is TRBV12-3 or TRBV12-4, with D possibly TRBD2 on 6 matching bases. V was cut by 2 bases and J by 6 bases, with 9 bases left in between. CDR3 length: 13 residues. The CDR3 here is CASSLWDFDTQYF. The CDR3 nucleotides read TGTGCCAGCAGTTTATGGGACTTCGATACGCAGTATTTT.

In its sample, this clone was seen a few times. V gene TRBV7-9 combines with J gene TRBJ2-5; unclear D gene. The V gene's germline CDR1 is SEHNR and CDR2 FQNEAQ (reference sequence). The V gene lost 1 base and the J gene lost 3 bases, with 12 bases spanning the gap. This CDR3 has 15 residues. Here the CDR3 DNA reads TGTGCCAGCAGCTTAGGCTCGTGGTCAGAAGAGACCCAGTACTTC. Amino acid sequence: CASSLGSWSEETQYF.

The chain uses TRBV6-2 or TRBV6-3 and TRBJ1-1, with TRBD1 as a possible D gene (6 bases). The V gene lost 0 bases and the J gene lost 0 bases, with 11 bases spanning the gap. This CDR3 has 16 amino acids. Germline values: CDR1 MNHEY, CDR2 SVGEGT. CDR3 nucleotides: TGTGCCAGCAGTTACTCGAGGGACACCATGAACACTGAAGCTTTCTTT. This sequence encodes CASSYSRDTMNTEAFF.